This T cell receptor beta chain was recorded in a study of technical replicates of blood from a few donors. The repertoire was sequenced with immunoSEQ multiplex PCR; TCRdb's copy has only in-frame clones and lacks some. The profile shows some 62,000 clones, 70% to 90% of them singletons. The V gene lost 0 bases and the J gene lost 4 bases, with 12 bases spanning the gap. CDR1 and CDR2 from the germline V gene are LNHDA and SQIVND (reference sequence). This CDR3 contains 15 residues. The sample consisted of PBMCs. This chain joins TRBV19 and TRBJ1-2, with D possibly being TRBD1 (5 bases). This clonotype was sampled from a human donor in good health. Some clones in this sample may be carry-over from other donors' samples. The CDR3 here is CASSIDKGPIYGYTF. For the CDR3, the DNA is TGTGCCAGTAGTATAGATAAGGGGCCGATCTATGGCTACACCTTC.